The clone carrying this TCR beta chain was picked up one time. Using immunoSEQ multiplex PCR, the repertoire was profiled, and TCRdb retains in-frame clones only, with some absent. Here the sample spans 40,000 to 60,000 clones, approximately 92% being singletons. The data belong to a study of T cell changes during pregnancy in multiple sclerosis. The starting material was CD4+ T cells from peripheral blood mononuclear cells, obtained before pregnancy. The sequence was collected from a female donor with multiple sclerosis, enrolled in a pregnancy study.

In nucleotides, the CDR3 is TGTGCCAGCAGTGCCAGGGATTCACCCCTCCACTTT. It codes for CASSARDSPLHF. V gene TRBV2 combines with J gene TRBJ1-6; possibly TRBD1 for D (5 bases). CDR3 size: 12 residues. Germline CDR1 reads SNHLY; CDR2 reads FYNNEI. Trimming cost V 4 bases and J 8 bases, with 6 bases left between them.